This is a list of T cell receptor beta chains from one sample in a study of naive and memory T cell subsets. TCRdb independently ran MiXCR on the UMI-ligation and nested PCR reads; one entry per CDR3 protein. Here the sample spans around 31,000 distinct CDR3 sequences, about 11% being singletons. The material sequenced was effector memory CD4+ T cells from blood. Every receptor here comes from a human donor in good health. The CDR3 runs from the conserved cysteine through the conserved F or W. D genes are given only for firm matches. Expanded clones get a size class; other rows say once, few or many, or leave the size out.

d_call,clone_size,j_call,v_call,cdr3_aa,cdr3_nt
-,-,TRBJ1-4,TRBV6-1,CASSEAGTGDEKLFF,TGTGCCAGCAGTGAAGCCGGGACGGGGGATGAAAAACTGTTTTTT
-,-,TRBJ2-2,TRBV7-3,CASGKGLGRTGELFF,TGTGCCAGCGGAAAGGGGTTAGGGCGGACCGGGGAGCTGTTTTTT
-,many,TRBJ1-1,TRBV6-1,CASSDWGPAFF,TGTGCCAGCAGTGATTGGGGACCGGCTTTCTTT
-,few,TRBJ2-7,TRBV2,CASRQFYEQYF,TGTGCCAGCAGACAGTTCTACGAGCAGTACTTC
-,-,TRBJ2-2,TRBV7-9,CASSLIHAGELFF,TGTGCCAGCAGCTTAATACACGCCGGGGAGCTGTTTTTT
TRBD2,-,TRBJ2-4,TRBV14,CASSQGGAGPGNIQYF,TGTGCCAGCAGCCAAGGGGGAGCGGGGCCGGGGAACATTCAGTACTTC
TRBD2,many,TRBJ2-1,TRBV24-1,CATSGAASGVYNEQFF,TGTGCCACCAGTGGAGCAGCTAGCGGGGTCTACAATGAGCAGTTCTTC
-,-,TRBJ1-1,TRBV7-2,CASSFQGRRAEAFF,TGTGCCAGCAGCTTTCAGGGTAGGAGGGCTGAAGCTTTCTTT
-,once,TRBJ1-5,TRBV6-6,CASSGMTVAQSQPQHF,TGTGCCAGCAGTGGAATGACCGTGGCACAAAGTCAGCCCCAGCATTTT
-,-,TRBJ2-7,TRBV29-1,CSVENPTQGSYEQYF,TGCAGCGTTGAAAATCCGACCCAGGGATCCTACGAGCAGTACTTC
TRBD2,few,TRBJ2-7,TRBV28,CASSLTGLAGGMEQYF,TGTGCCAGCAGTTTGACCGGACTAGCGGGGGGCATGGAGCAGTACTTC
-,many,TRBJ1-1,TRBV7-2,CASSLRDLNRGTEAFF,TGTGCCAGCAGCTTACGGGACCTCAACCGGGGAACTGAAGCTTTCTTT
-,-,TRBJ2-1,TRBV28,CASSPWSGSSYNEQFF,TGTGCCAGCAGTCCCTGGAGCGGAAGCTCCTACAATGAGCAGTTCTTC
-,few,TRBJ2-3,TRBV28,CASSQHGSSTDTQYF,TGTGCCAGCAGCCAACATGGATCTAGCACAGATACGCAGTATTTT
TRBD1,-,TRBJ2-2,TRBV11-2,CASRGQGSTDAGELFF,TGTGCCAGCAGGGGACAGGGGTCCACCGACGCCGGGGAGCTGTTTTTT
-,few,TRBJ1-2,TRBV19,CASSTGGLIRSPNYGYTF,TGTGCCAGTAGTACTGGGGGGCTTATCAGGAGTCCTAACTATGGCTACACCTTC
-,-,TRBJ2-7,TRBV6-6,CASSYSPDLYEQYF,TGTGCCAGCAGTTACAGTCCAGACCTCTACGAGCAGTACTTC
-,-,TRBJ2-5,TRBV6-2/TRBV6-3,CASSSRGTQYF,TGTGCCAGCAGTTCGAGAGGGACCCAGTACTTC
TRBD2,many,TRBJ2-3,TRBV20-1,CSARDGLAGTQYF,TGCAGTGCTAGAGACGGACTAGCTGGTACGCAGTATTTT
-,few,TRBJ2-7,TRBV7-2,CASSVTGAYEQYF,TGTGCCAGCAGCGTAACAGGAGCCTACGAGCAGTACTTC
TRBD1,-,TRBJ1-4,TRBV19,CASKTGVRANEKLFF,TGTGCCAGTAAGACAGGGGTCAGAGCTAATGAAAAACTGTTTTTT
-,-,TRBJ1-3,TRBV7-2,CASSLKGSRVNTIYF,TGTGCCAGCAGCTTAAAGGGGAGTCGGGTAAACACCATATATTTT
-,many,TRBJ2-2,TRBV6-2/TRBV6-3,CASSQRDNPNTGELFF,TGTGCCAGCAGCCAACGGGACAACCCTAACACCGGGGAGCTGTTTTTT
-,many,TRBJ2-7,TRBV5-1,CASSLGGQFSSYEQYF,TGCGCCAGCAGCTTGGGGGGGCAGTTCAGCTCCTACGAGCAGTACTTC
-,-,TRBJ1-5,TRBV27,CASSRTQGPNQPQHF,TGTGCCAGCAGTCGAACACAGGGTCCCAATCAGCCCCAGCATTTT
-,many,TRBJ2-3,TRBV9,CASSVRLTTDTQYF,TGTGCCAGCAGCGTAAGGTTGACCACAGATACGCAGTATTTT
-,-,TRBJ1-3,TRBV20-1,CSARAWSSGNTIYF,TGCAGTGCTAGAGCCTGGTCCTCTGGAAACACCATATATTTT
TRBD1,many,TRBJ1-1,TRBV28,CASREGQLNTEAFF,TGTGCCAGCAGAGAGGGACAGTTGAACACTGAAGCTTTCTTT
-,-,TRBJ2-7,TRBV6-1,CASSLLGRGEQYF,TGTGCCAGCAGCTTGCTAGGCCGGGGAGAGCAGTACTTC
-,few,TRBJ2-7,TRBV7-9,CASSSPQGPLSYEQYF,TGTGCCAGCAGCTCCCCTCAGGGACCCCTCTCCTACGAGCAGTACTTC
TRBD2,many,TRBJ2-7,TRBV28,CAVREPGRSSYEQYF,TGTGCCGTGCGGGAGCCAGGAAGGAGCTCCTACGAGCAGTACTTC
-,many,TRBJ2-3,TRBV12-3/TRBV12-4,CASSTELSTDTQYF,TGTGCCAGCAGTACGGAGCTTAGCACAGATACGCAGTATTTT
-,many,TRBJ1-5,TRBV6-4,CASSRHTPVSNQPQHF,TGTGCCAGCAGTCGCCACACACCCGTGAGCAATCAGCCCCAGCATTTT
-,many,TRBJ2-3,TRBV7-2,CASSLMSGARTDTQYF,TGTGCCAGCAGCTTAATGTCAGGGGCCAGGACAGATACGCAGTATTTT
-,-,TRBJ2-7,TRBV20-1,CSADFDYEQYF,TGCAGTGCCGACTTCGACTACGAGCAGTACTTC
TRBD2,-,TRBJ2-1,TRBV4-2,CASSRGLAGSSYNEQFF,TGTGCCAGCAGCCGCGGACTAGCGGGTAGCTCCTACAATGAGCAGTTCTTC
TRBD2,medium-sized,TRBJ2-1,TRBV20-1,CSARDQARGISEQFF,TGCAGTGCTAGAGATCAAGCGCGGGGGATCAGTGAGCAGTTCTTC
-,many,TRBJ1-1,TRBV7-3,CASSLNPGVGAFF,TGTGCCAGCAGCTTAAACCCAGGGGTGGGAGCTTTCTTT
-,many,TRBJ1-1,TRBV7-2,CASSLTQARNTEAFF,TGTGCCAGCAGCTTAACGCAAGCGAGGAACACTGAAGCTTTCTTT
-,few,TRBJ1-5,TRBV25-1,CASSGKTGFNQPQHF,TGTGCCAGCAGTGGGAAAACAGGGTTCAATCAGCCCCAGCATTTT
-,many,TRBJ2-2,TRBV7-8,CASSFGENTGELFF,TGTGCCAGCAGCTTTGGAGAGAACACCGGGGAGCTGTTTTTT
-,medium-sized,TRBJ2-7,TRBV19,CASSALSGHEQYF,TGTGCCAGTAGTGCCCTCTCCGGGCACGAGCAGTACTTC
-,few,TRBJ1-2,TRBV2,CASRKGGNYYTF,TGTGCCAGCAGGAAGGGGGGGAACTACTACACCTTC
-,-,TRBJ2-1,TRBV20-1,CSASIHNEQFF,TGCAGTGCTAGTATTCACAATGAGCAATTCTTC
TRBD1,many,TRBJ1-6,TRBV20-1,CSAEFGTGGWGSPLHF,TGCAGTGCTGAGTTCGGGACAGGGGGTTGGGGTTCACCCCTCCACTTT
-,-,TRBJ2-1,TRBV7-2,CASSLTGNAYNEQFF,TGTGCCAGCAGCTTAACCGGGAATGCCTACAATGAGCAGTTCTTC
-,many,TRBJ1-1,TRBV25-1,CASSERSGGLDTEAFF,TGTGCCAGCAGTGAACGGAGTGGGGGGTTGGACACTGAAGCTTTCTTT
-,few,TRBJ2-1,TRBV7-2,CASSPDSIREFF,TGTGCCAGCAGCCCAGATTCGATACGGGAGTTCTTC
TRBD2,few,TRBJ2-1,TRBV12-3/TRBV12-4,CASSWGTSGGNEQFF,TGTGCCAGCAGTTGGGGGACTAGCGGGGGCAATGAGCAGTTCTTC
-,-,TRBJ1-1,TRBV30,CAWSEGTHHTEAFF,TGTGCCTGGAGTGAGGGGACCCATCACACTGAAGCTTTCTTT
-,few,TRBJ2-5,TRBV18,CASSPGGQPEMTQYF,TGTGCCAGCTCGCCCGGGGGACAACCAGAGATGACCCAGTACTTC
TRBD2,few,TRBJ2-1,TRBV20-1,CSARDIGLAGEGAGFF,TGCAGTGCTAGAGATATTGGACTAGCGGGAGAGGGAGCAGGGTTCTTC
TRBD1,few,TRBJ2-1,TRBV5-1,CASSRANSGDRGRNEQFF,TGCGCCAGCAGCCGCGCCAACTCGGGCGACAGGGGACGCAATGAGCAGTTCTTC
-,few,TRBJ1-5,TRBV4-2,CASSQEGAGNQPQHF,TGTGCCAGCAGCCAAGAGGGGGCAGGCAATCAGCCCCAGCATTTT
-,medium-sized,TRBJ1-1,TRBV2,CASSENWGTEAFF,TGTGCCAGCAGTGAAAATTGGGGGACTGAAGCTTTCTTT